The T cell receptor beta chain under discussion was sequenced for a study of CD4+ T cells in melanoma. Study-wide results and limits: A reported correlation linked neoantigen-specific CD4+ T cells to CD8+, macrophage and B cell function. Diverse differentiation states were reported for melanoma neoantigen-specific CD4+ T cells.

On this clone itself: Its antigen remains unknown.

Data came from immunoSEQ multiplex PCR; TCRdb stores just in-frame clones and leaves some out. The profile shows over 15,000 clones, 83% of them singletons. Sequencing was carried out using cells from a culture (not recorded whether cultured in vitro). The receptor's source is a human donor with melanoma.

For the CDR3, the DNA is TGCGCCAGCAGCCAAGATCTGTCAGGCAGGAGCTATGGCTACACCTTC. This encodes CASSQDLSGRSYGYTF. V gene TRBV4-1 combines with J gene TRBJ1-2, with no clear D. Germline CDR1 reads MGHRA; CDR2 reads YSYEKL. V gave up 0 bases and J gave up 4 bases, with 15 bases separating them. This CDR3 has 16 residues.